Reported below is one T cell receptor (beta chain). Its antigen is not identified. This sample is drawn from a study of T cells in Graves' hyperthyroidism and ophthalmopathy. Trimming shortened V by 6 bases and J by 9 bases, and 17 bases separated the two germline ends. CDR1 and CDR2 (germline): SNHLY, FYNNEI. The CDR3 contains 13 residues. It was uncontrolled infection, other autoimmune disease, pregnancy or lactation that excluded patients. Diagnosing involved the use of clinical symptoms, serum thyroxine and TRAb, thyroid ultrasound and orbital computed tomography. There were TCR beta CDR3 regions amplified from RNA transcripts. HTBI primers drove first-round RT-PCR of the TCR CDR3. One entry per CDR3 protein, called by TCRdb with MiXCR from the multiplex PCR reads. The data show some 600,000 distinct CDR3 sequences, 40% to 55% seen once. Findings and caveats of the study: Model predictions of ophthalmopathy came a median about 6.3 months before onset. A model built on 13 V-J features separated ophthalmopathy from stable hyperthyroidism.

The chain recombines TRBV2 with TRBJ1-1; the D gene is possibly TRBD1 (6 bases). The receptor's source is a woman under 30 with Graves' hyperthyroidism. Sequencing was carried out using peripheral blood or thyroid tissue (not recorded which). The CDR3 region is CASSPTGHPKAFF. The CDR3 region has the DNA TGTGCCAGCAGCCCTACGGGACATCCTAAAGCTTTCTTT.